The 24 T cell receptor beta chains reported below all come from one sample, sequenced in a study of T-cell reconstitution after alpha-beta-depleted transplantation in children. Preparing the TCRbeta library involved the use of unique molecular identifiers. TCRdb redid the calling of the PCR reads with MiXCR, one entry per CDR3 protein. Here the sample spans about 220,000 distinct CDR3 sequences, about a sixth being singletons. The source was PBMCs, mostly from graft donor cells, collected 360 days after TCRalphabeta/CD19-depleted stem cell transplant. All receptors come from a male patient between 2 and 9 years old who had a stem cell transplant for acute lymphoblastic leukemia, so the T cells may come from the graft donor.

This clonotype was seen a handful of times. The CDR3 DNA sequence: TGTGCCAGCAGTTCCCTAGCGGGGCTTGATACGCAGTATTTT. Its translation: CASSSLAGLDTQYF. The chain couples TRBV27 to TRBJ2-3, with 9 bases matching TRBD2. V shed 4 bases and J 6 bases; nucleotides not matched to a gene: 5. The germline V gene has CDR1 MNHEY and CDR2 SMNVEV (reference sequence). The CDR3 covers 14 residues.

This clonotype showed up just a few times. The chain employs TRBV3-1 and TRBJ2-1, with 7 bases fitting TRBD2. CDR3 length equals 15 residues. The junction had 1 base not matched to a gene; V was cut back by 2 bases and J by 0 bases. The germline V gene has CDR1 LGHDT and CDR2 YNNKEL (reference sequence). The CDR3 loop is CASSQLAASYNEQFF. Here the CDR3 DNA reads TGTGCCAGCAGCCAACTAGCGGCCTCCTACAATGAGCAGTTCTTC.

The chain has TRBV12-3 or TRBV12-4 and TRBJ1-2; 9 nucleotides align to TRBD1. The CDR3 length is 17 residues. Losses at the gene ends were 3 bases for V and 1 base for J; bases not matched to a gene: 9. The CDR3 nucleotides read TGTGCCAGCAGTTTCGGGACAGGGAAATGGATTAACTATGGCTACACCTTC. Amino acid sequence: CASSFGTGKWINYGYTF.

J is TRBJ2-6 and V is TRBV27; no clear D. Germline CDR1 MNHEY, CDR2 SMNVEV (reference sequence). Trimming pared 5 bases from V and 1 base from J, leaving 6 bases between. This CDR3 comprises 14 residues. The CDR3 DNA sequence: TGTGCCAGCAGTGCCCATTCTGGGGCCAACGTCCTGACTTTC. Amino acid sequence: CASSAHSGANVLTF. Full variable domain (outside the CDR3, taken from reference TRBV27 and TRBJ2-6): EAQVTQNPRYLITVTGKKLTVTCSQNMNHEYMSWYRQDPGLGLRQIYYSMNVEVTDKGDVPEGYKVSRKEKRNFPLILESPSPNQTSLYFCASSAHSGANVLTFGAGSRLTVL.

The count of this clonotype is one. The V gene is TRBV5-1, the J gene TRBJ2-2, with TRBD1 matching 7 bases. From germline, CDR1 is SGHRS and CDR2 YFSETQ. J lost 3 bases, V lost 4 bases, and 9 bases had no gene match. The length of the CDR3 is 16 residues. The CDR3 protein is CASSPAGGKDTGELFF. DNA for the CDR3: TGCGCCAGCAGCCCGGCAGGGGGAAAGGACACCGGGGAGCTGTTTTTT.

The chain is built from TRBV10-2 and TRBJ1-1; D remains ambiguous. V was clipped by 7 bases and J by 4 bases, with 13 bases between them. This CDR3 is built from 13 residues. Per the germline V gene, CDR1 is WSHSY and CDR2 is SAAADI. The CDR3 loop reads CASTWTSSTEAFF. DNA for the CDR3: TGCGCCAGCACCTGGACCTCGTCCACTGAAGCTTTCTTT.

The chain has TRBV12-3 or TRBV12-4 and TRBJ1-1; D is perhaps TRBD1 (5 bases). The CDR3 sequence is 14 residues long. V lost 1 base to trimming and J lost 5 bases, with 11 bases between them. The CDR3 reads CASSLGQGWTEAFF. The CDR3 bases are TGTGCCAGCAGTTTAGGGCAGGGCTGGACTGAAGCTTTCTTT.

This clonotype came up a few times. This rearrangement joins TRBV6-5 to TRBJ2-1; TRBD1 matches 9 bases. The CDR3 runs 16 residues. Germline-derived CDR1 and CDR2 are MNHEY and SVGAGI. J lost 2 bases, V lost 4 bases, and 6 bases had no gene match. The CDR3 DNA sequence: TGTGCCAGCAGTTCCACGGGACAGGGTGCCTACAATGAGCAGTTCTTC. Translated, it gives CASSSTGQGAYNEQFF.

This chain joins TRBV27 and TRBJ2-7; D not certain. Deletions cut 2 bases from V and 6 bases from J, with 8 bases between. The germline gives CDR1 MNHEY, CDR2 SMNVEV (reference sequence). The CDR3 totals 12 residues. CDR3 in amino acids: CASSLPSREQYF. CDR3 sequence (DNA): TGTGCCAGCAGTTTACCCTCTCGCGAGCAGTACTTC.

This chain joins TRBV3-1 and TRBJ2-3; D is possibly TRBD1 or TRBD2 (5 bases each). The CDR3 is made up of 16 amino acids. Trimming pared 0 bases from V and 2 bases from J, leaving 12 bases between. Per the germline V gene, CDR1 is LGHDT and CDR2 is YNNKEL (reference sequence). This CDR3 is CASSQDPGTITDTQYF. CDR3 DNA sequence: TGTGCCAGCAGCCAAGATCCCGGGACGATCACAGATACGCAGTATTTT.

The V gene is TRBV15, the J gene TRBJ2-2, with unresolved D. Germline assignment: CDR1 LNHNV and CDR2 YYDKDF (reference sequence). The CDR3 length is 15 residues. The ends were cut back, 0 bases at V and 2 bases at J, with 7 bases in the middle. CDR3 loop: CATSRDDTNTGELFF. As DNA, the CDR3 is TGTGCCACCAGCAGAGATGACACAAACACCGGGGAGCTGTTTTTT.

V and J are TRBV18 and TRBJ1-1; D gene uncertain. The V gene lost 0 bases and the J gene lost 0 bases, with 8 bases spanning the gap. Germline V CDR1 and CDR2: KGHSH, LQKENI. This CDR3 spans 15 amino acids. The CDR3 coding sequence is TGTGCCAGCTCACCACCAGTGGGAGTGAACACTGAAGCTTTCTTT. This encodes CASSPPVGVNTEAFF.

The CDR3 sequence is CASSLGTGLSGNTIYF. The CDR3 nucleotides read TGTGCCAGCAGCTTGGGGACAGGGCTCTCTGGAAACACCATATATTTT. The V gene is TRBV7-6, the J gene TRBJ1-3; 9 positions agree with TRBD1. Unmatched junction bases numbered 3, after V lost 3 bases and J lost 0 bases. The CDR3 runs 16 residues. Germline CDR1 is SGHVS and CDR2 is FNYEAQ.

The CDR3 DNA sequence: TGTGCCTGGAGTCCCACGGAGGACAATGAGCAGTTCTTC. Translation: CAWSPTEDNEQFF. This chain links TRBV30 with TRBJ2-1; D possibly corresponds to TRBD2 (5 bases). Trimming shortened V by 2 bases and J by 5 bases, and 10 bases separated the two germline ends. Per germline, CDR1 GTSNPN and CDR2 SVGIG (reference sequence). The length of the CDR3 is 13 residues.

This clonotype was picked up many times. The genes are TRBV5-1 and TRBJ2-1; the match to TRBD2 covers 12 bases. This CDR3 region has 18 residues. Trimming removed 0 bases from V and 0 bases from J; junction bases left unmatched: 4. Germline CDR1 SGHRS, CDR2 YFSETQ. For the CDR3, the DNA is TGCGCCAGCAGCTTGGAAGGACTAGCGGGGAGCTCCTACAATGAGCAGTTCTTC. It specifies CASSLEGLAGSSYNEQFF. Variable domain in full (rest from reference TRBV5-1 and TRBJ2-1): KAGVTQTPRYLIKTRGQQVTLSCSPISGHRSVSWYQQTPGQGLQFLFEYFSETQRNKGNFPGRFSGRQFSNSRSEMNVSTLELGDSALYLCASSLEGLAGSSYNEQFFGPGTRLTVL.

This clonotype turned up a few times. The genes are TRBV11-2 and TRBJ2-1; 9 positions match TRBD2. V was clipped by 0 bases and J by 7 bases; unmatched bases: 16. The CDR3 loop spans 19 amino acids. CDR1 is SGHAT, CDR2 FQNNGV, per germline. CDR3 DNA sequence: TGTGCCAGCAGCTTAGATACATTAACGGGCCTAGCGGGATGGAATGAGCAGTTCTTC. Encoded protein: CASSLDTLTGLAGWNEQFF.

This clonotype was seen once. The chain has TRBV5-1 and TRBJ2-3, with D perhaps assigned TRBD1 or TRBD2 (5 bases each). The V gene's germline CDR1 is SGHRS and CDR2 YFSETQ. This CDR3 region has 16 residues. V lost 1 base, J lost 2 bases, and 14 bases lay in between. This CDR3 reads CASSLSQGPTTDTQYF. CDR3 sequence (DNA): TGCGCCAGCAGCTTGTCTCAGGGACCTACCACAGATACGCAGTATTTT.

This clonotype was seen a few times. The V gene is TRBV18, the J gene TRBJ2-2, with D maybe TRBD1 (5 bases). Trimming stripped 1 base from V and 4 bases from J, with 7 bases between. The CDR3 runs to 14 residues. Germline loops: CDR1 KGHSH, CDR2 LQKENI. CDR3 in amino acids: CASSPRDSTGELFF. Written as DNA, the CDR3 is TGTGCCAGCTCACCACGCGACAGCACCGGGGAGCTGTTTTTT.

The rearrangement links TRBV12-1 to TRBJ2-7; TRBD1 reflects the table's D call only, with no check against the DNA. TRBV12-1 is designated a pseudogene. This CDR3 is built from 18 residues. CDR3 DNA sequence: TGTGCCAGCAGCTTTGAATTTGCGCTGGGCGGACTTACCTACGAGCAGTACTTC. Protein sequence: CASSFEFALGGLTYEQYF.

This clonotype occurred once. The rearrangement uses TRBV20-1 and TRBJ2-7, with a tentative D call TRBD2 (5 bases). Trimming took off 0 bases at V and 6 bases at J, with 12 bases between the two ends. CDR1 and CDR2 (germline): DFQATT, SNEGSKA (reference sequence). The CDR3 runs to 13 residues. CDR3 region: CSARDLLGPEQYF. The CDR3 DNA is TGCAGTGCTAGAGATCTACTAGGGCCCGAGCAGTACTTC.

The chain employs TRBV7-9 and TRBJ1-1; tentatively, D is TRBD1 (5 bases). V gave up 5 bases and J gave up 8 bases, with 15 bases separating them. Germline CDR1 is SEHNR and CDR2 is FQNEAQ (reference sequence). The CDR3 contains 13 residues. CDR3 protein: CASSAPGAREAFF. The CDR3 bases are TGTGCCAGCAGCGCCCCCGGGGCCCGGGAAGCTTTCTTT.

This clonotype occurred a few times. The chain carries TRBV7-6 and TRBJ1-2; D remains unclear. Per germline, CDR1 SGHVS and CDR2 FNYEAQ. There are 12 residues in the CDR3. V lost 5 bases, J lost 8 bases, and 12 bases lay in between. Here the CDR3 DNA reads TGTGCCAGCAGCCCCGTTACGGGAGGCTACACCTTC. Protein sequence: CASSPVTGGYTF.

This clonotype was recorded a few times. The gene calls are TRBV5-1 and TRBJ2-3; D ambiguous. Trimming shortened V by 3 bases and J by 5 bases, and 13 bases separated the two germline ends. CDR1 is SGHRS, CDR2 YFSETQ, per germline. The CDR3 consists of 14 residues. The CDR3, as DNA: TGCGCCAGCAGCTCGTCCCGATGGGGAGATACGCAGTATTTT. It codes for CASSSSRWGDTQYF.

V is TRBV29-1 and J is TRBJ1-4; tentative D call: TRBD1 (6 bases). V was pared by 4 bases and J by 7 bases, with 13 bases between. Germline V gene sequence: CDR1 SQVTM, CDR2 ANQGSEA. The CDR3 runs 13 residues. CDR3: CSVAWGLGEKLFF. DNA for the CDR3: TGCAGCGTTGCTTGGGGGCTTGGTGAAAAACTGTTTTTT.